This record looks at one TCR beta chain sequence and its context. Its antigen is unknown. The record has no base qualities; no much larger clone is one base away. The CDR3 has 14 amino acids, counting the end cysteine and phenylalanine. Here the CDR3 DNA is all that survives: 42 bases in frame from base 1. A distance of 13 bases separates the germline ends of V and J, which lose 4 bases and 4 bases respectively. According to the study, the label for this sample's treatment or condition signals: oral pan-JAK inhibitor, 5-10 mg twice daily. Lesional scalp punch biopsies and peripheral blood were collected from alopecia areata patients. After PBMCs were isolated by density centrifugation and stained for CD3, CD4 and CD8, a FACSAria was used to sort CD4+ and CD8+ T cells. This record belongs to a study of CD8+ T cells in alopecia areata (dated 2018 in TCRdb). About the investigation overall: The treated patients, all with moderate-to-severe alopecia areata, were enrolled in an open-label pilot trial of oral tofacitinib given at 5 to 10 mg twice daily. Patients received tofacitinib for 6 to 18 months and were then followed off drug for 6 months to check for delayed response and recurrence. Disease severity in treated patients was measured with the SALT score, which quantifies the percentage of affected scalp surface area. High-throughput TCRbeta sequencing was used to examine T cell clonal expansion in alopecia areata in both the C3H/HeJ mouse model and human patients. On the human side, TCRbeta sequencing was run on scalp tissue and on sorted CD4+ and CD8+ peripheral blood T cells from healthy controls and from alopecia areata patients with either patchy or totalis/universalis disease. Patients on tofacitinib were biopsied at baseline and after 4 and 24 weeks of treatment, and several of the patients also had a later scalp biopsy. Scalp clonality was compared across normal scalp (n=4), patchy alopecia areata scalp (n=8), and alopecia totalis/universalis scalp (n=8). RNA was extracted with the PAXgene miRNA kit for fixed scalp, the miRNeasy kit for PBMCs, and the RNeasy kit for mouse skin. immunoSEQ multiplex PCR using 35 Vbeta forward primers and 13 Jbeta reverse primers was used to amplify TCRbeta CDR3 regions.

General conclusions and limits of the study: During tofacitinib treatment, many expanded lesional clones stuck around in both scalp and blood, and this persistence may partly explain why relapse happens after treatment is stopped. Higher clonality and more expanded CD8+ clones were observed in lesional scalp than in normal scalp, particularly in alopecia totalis/universalis, a finding suggestive of antigenic drive. The treated cohort was small, with a single nonresponder, so links between baseline CD8+ expansion and response need larger studies. Tofacitinib significantly lowered scalp clonality and the number of expanded CD8+ clones among the top 100 scalp clones. TCR sequences shared between patients were less clear than in mice, possibly partly because of HLA diversity in the patient population. Unlike mouse skin, where gammadelta T cells dominate, normal human skin contains resident alphabeta T cells that get sequenced too, which complicates analysis of the scalp TCR repertoire.

The protocol used for the library was the immunoSEQ multiplex PCR assay. RNA was extracted from all samples and reverse transcribed into cDNA, which served as template for TCR sequencing. First-strand cDNA was synthesized with SuperScript III using a 2:1 mix of oligo-dT and random hexamers. A synthetic immune receptor repertoire was used to assess amplification bias, and residual bias was removed computationally. The study's processing was this. Raw reads were preprocessed for error removal, and CDR3 was defined according to IMGT conventions as running from the conserved cysteine to phenylalanine. Clonality was computed as 1 minus the Shannon entropy, with the entropy normalized by log2 of the number of productive unique TCRs. CD4 or CD8 identity of scalp clones was inferred by cross-referencing scalp TCRbeta sequences with sorted blood CD4 and CD8 repertoires. As stored in TCRdb, this immuneACCESS dataset retains in-frame rearrangements with V and J assigned. A fraction of the clones does not appear; measured against another copy, unresolved V genes explain less than half of the discrepancy, and the remainder lacks a known reason. For V, J and clone size, that table is used; D and trimming come from the DNA. For this sample the table gives about 190,000 clones, of which under 80% were detected only once. The leading ten clones occupy approximately 1.2% of the sample.

The clonotype comes from a human donor with alopecia areata. Sample: CD4+ T cells sorted from blood, taken around week 50, from a patient treated with tofacitinib. This chain joins TRBV23-1 to TRBJ1-2; the D gene remains uncertain. TRBV23-1 is identified as an open reading frame with a role that is uncertain. The CDR3 here reads CASSLGPSSYGYTF. The DNA reads TGCGCCAGCAGTCTTGGCCCCTCATCCTATGGCTACACCTTC.